This passage covers 2 T cell receptor beta chains from one sample sequenced in a study of naive and memory T cell subsets. Two oligonucleotides, mixed equimolar, formed the beta constant-region primer covering TRBC1 and TRBC2. In TCRdb, the UMI-ligation and nested PCR reads were re-called with MiXCR into one record per CDR3 protein. The sample shows 120,000 to 150,000 distinct CDR3 sequences, 17% of them seen only once. Material: naive CD4+ T cells from blood. The receptors stem from a human donor in good health.

The chain uses TRBV29-1 and TRBJ2-3, with 7 bases fitting TRBD1. Germline assignment: CDR1 SQVTM and CDR2 ANQGSEA. The CDR3 length is 13 residues. The junction had 1 base not matched to a gene; V was cut back by 3 bases and J by 1 base. This CDR3 reads CSVDGQGTDTQYF. DNA for the CDR3: TGCAGCGTTGATGGACAGGGCACAGATACGCAGTATTTT.

The sample holds a few counts of this clonotype. This chain connects TRBV24-1 to TRBJ2-3, with 13 bases lining up with TRBD2. Germline V CDR1 and CDR2: KGHDR, SFDVKD. The CDR3 is made up of 17 amino acids. Trimming at V came to 3 bases and at J to 5 bases, leaving 7 bases not matched to a gene. This chain's CDR3 is CATSDPGLAGAEDTQYF. CDR3 nucleotide sequence: TGTGCCACCAGTGATCCCGGACTAGCGGGAGCGGAAGATACGCAGTATTTT.